Listed here is a single T cell receptor (beta chain). Antigen: not known. Libraries of TCR beta were made from 1.5 to 2 micrograms of genomic DNA that came from cryopreserved PBMCs. This specimen comes from a study of cytotoxic CD8 clonotypes in ibrutinib-treated CLL. Study conclusions and caveats: Clonality increased with ibrutinib response but returned toward baseline at progression.

CDR3 size: 16 residues. J gave up 5 bases and V 3 bases, and 7 bases lay outside the gene matches. Germline loops: CDR1 SGHVS, CDR2 FNYEAQ. Generated by immunoSEQ multiplex PCR, the TCRdb table keeps only in-frame clones and is missing some. Of over 200,000 clones in the sample, nearly 80% were seen once. This sequence joins TRBV7-6 and TRBJ2-5; 12 bases fit TRBD2. The specimen was PBMCs, collected after 12 months of ibrutinib treatment. This clonotype was obtained from a human donor with chronic lymphocytic leukemia. CDR3 residues: CASSFLGTSGSETQYF. In nucleotides, the CDR3 is TGTGCCAGCAGCTTCCTCGGGACTAGCGGGTCGGAGACCCAGTACTTC.